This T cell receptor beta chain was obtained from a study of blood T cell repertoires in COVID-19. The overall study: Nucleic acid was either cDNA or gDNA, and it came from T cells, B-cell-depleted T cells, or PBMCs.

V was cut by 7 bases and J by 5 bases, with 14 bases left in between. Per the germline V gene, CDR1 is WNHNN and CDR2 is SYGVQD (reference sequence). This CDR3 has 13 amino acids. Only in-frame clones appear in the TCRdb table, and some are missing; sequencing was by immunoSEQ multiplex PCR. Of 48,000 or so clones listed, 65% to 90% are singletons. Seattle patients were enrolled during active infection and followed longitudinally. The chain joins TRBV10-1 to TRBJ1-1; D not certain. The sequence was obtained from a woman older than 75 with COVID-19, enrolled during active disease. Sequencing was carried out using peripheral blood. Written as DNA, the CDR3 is TGCGCCAGCACTATTTATACGAGGACTGAAGCTTTCTTT. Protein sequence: CASTIYTRTEAFF.